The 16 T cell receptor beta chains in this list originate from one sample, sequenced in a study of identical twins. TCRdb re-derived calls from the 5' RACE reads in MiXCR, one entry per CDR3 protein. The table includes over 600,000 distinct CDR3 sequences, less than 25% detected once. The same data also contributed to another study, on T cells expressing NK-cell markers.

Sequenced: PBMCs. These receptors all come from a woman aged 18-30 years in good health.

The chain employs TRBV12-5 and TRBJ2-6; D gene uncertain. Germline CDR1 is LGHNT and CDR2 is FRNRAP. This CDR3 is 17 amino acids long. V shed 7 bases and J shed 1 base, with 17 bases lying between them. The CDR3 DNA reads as TGTGCTAGTGCCCCTCCCCCATCCCGGTCTGGGGCCAACGTCCTGACTTTC. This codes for CASAPPPSRSGANVLTF. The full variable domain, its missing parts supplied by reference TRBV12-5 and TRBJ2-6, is DARVTQTPRHKVTEMGQEVTMRCQPILGHNTVFWYRQTMMQGLELLAYFRNRAPLDDSGMPKDRFSAEMPDATLATLKIQPSEPRDSAVYFCASAPPPSRSGANVLTFGAGSRLTVL.

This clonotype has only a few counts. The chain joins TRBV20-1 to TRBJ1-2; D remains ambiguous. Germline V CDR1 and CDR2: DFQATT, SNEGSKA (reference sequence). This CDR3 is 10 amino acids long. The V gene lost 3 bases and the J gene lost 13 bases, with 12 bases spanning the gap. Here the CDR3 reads CSASRLYATF. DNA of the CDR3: TGCAGTGCTAGCCGTTTGTATGCCACCTTC.

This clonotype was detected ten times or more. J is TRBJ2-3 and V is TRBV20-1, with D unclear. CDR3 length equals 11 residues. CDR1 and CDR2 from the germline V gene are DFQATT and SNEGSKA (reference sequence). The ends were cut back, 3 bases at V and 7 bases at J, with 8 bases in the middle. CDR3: CSASYVNTQYF. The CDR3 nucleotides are TGCAGTGCTAGTTATGTTAATACGCAGTATTTT.

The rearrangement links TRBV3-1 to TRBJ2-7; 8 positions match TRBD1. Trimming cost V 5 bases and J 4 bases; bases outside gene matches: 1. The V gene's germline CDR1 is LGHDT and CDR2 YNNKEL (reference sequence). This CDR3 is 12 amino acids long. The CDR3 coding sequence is TGTGCCAGCAGCGGGGACAGGTACGAGCAGTACTTC. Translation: CASSGDRYEQYF.

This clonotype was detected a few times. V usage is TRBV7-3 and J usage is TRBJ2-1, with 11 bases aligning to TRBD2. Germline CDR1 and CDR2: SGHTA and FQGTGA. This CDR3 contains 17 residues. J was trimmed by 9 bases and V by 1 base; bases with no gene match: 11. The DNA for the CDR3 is TGTGCCAGCAGCTTAAACCCCGATAGCGGGGGGGCATTTGAGCAGTTCTTC. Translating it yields CASSLNPDSGGAFEQFF. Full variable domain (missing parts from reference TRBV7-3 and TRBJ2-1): GAGVSQTPSNKVTEKGKYVELRCDPISGHTALYWYRQSLGQGPEFLIYFQGTGAADDSGLPNDRFFAVRPEGSVSTLKIQRTERGDSAVYLCASSLNPDSGGAFEQFFGPGTRLTVL.

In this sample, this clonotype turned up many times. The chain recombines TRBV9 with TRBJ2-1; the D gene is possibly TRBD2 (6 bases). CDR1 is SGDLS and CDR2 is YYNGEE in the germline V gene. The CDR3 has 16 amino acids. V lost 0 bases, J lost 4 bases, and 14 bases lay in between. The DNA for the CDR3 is TGTGCCAGCAGCGTAGCGGGGGAAGTAAGGTACAATGAGCAGTTCTTC. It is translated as CASSVAGEVRYNEQFF. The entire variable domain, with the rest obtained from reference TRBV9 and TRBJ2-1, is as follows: DSGVTQTPKHLITATGQRVTLRCSPRSGDLSVYWYQQSLDQGLQFLIQYYNGEERAKGNILERFSAQQFPDLHSELNLSSLELGDSALYFCASSVAGEVRYNEQFFGPGTRLTVL.

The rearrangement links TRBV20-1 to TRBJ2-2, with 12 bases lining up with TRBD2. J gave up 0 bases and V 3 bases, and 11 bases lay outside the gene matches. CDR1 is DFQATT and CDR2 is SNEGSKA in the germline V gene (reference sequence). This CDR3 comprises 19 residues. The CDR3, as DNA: TGCAGTGCTAGCAGACTAGCGGGAGTTAGATCTACGAACACCGGGGAGCTGTTTTTT. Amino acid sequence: CSASRLAGVRSTNTGELFF.

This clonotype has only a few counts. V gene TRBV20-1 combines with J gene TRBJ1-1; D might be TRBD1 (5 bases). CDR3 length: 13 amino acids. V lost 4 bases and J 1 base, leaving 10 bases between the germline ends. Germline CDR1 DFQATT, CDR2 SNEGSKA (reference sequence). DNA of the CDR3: TGCAGTGCTATTCGGGGGGGGAACACTGAAGCTTTCTTT. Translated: CSAIRGGNTEAFF.

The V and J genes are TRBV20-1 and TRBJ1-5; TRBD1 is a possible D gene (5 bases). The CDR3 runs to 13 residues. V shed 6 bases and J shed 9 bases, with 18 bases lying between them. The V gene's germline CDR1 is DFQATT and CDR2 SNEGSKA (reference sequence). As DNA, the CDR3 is TGCAGTGCCGCTCCGGGACTCCTTCCGCCCCAGCATTTT. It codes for CSAAPGLLPPQHF.

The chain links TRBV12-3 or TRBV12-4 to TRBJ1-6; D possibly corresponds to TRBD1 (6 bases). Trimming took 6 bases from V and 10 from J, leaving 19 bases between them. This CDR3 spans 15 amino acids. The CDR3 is CASSAVGQGGSPLHF. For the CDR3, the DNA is TGTGCCAGCAGCGCCGTGGGACAAGGAGGGTCACCCCTCCACTTT.

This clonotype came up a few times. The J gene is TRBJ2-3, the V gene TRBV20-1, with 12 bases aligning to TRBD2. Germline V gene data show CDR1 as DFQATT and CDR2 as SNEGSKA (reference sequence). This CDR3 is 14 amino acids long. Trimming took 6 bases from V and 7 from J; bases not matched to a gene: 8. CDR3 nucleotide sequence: TGCAGTGCCAGACTAGCGGGGGAGCGGAATACGCAGTATTTT. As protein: CSARLAGERNTQYF.

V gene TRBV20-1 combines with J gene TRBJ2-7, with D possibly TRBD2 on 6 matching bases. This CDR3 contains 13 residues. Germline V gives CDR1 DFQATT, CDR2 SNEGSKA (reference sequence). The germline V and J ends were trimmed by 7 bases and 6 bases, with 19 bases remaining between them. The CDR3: CSVRVTSGREQYF. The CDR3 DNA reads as TGCAGTGTTCGAGTGACTAGTGGTCGCGAGCAGTACTTC.

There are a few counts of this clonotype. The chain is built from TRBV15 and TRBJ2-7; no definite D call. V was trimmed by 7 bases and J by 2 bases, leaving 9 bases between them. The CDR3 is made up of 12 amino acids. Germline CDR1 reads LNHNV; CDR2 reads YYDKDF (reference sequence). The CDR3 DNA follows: TGTGCCACCAAGGGCCGCACCTACGAGCAGTACTTC. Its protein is CATKGRTYEQYF. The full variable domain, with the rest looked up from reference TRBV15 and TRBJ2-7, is DAMVIQNPRYQVTQFGKPVTLSCSQTLNHNVMYWYQQKSSQAPKLLFHYYDKDFNNEADTPDNFQSRRPNTSFCFLDIRSPGLGDTAMYLCATKGRTYEQYFGPGTRLTVT.

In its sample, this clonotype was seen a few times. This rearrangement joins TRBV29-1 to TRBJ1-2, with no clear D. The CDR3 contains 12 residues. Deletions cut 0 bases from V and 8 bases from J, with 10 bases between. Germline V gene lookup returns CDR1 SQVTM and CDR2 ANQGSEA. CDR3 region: CSVEDGAAGYTF. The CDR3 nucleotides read TGCAGCGTTGAAGACGGCGCGGCCGGCTACACCTTC. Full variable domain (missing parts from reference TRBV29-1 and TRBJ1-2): SAVISQKPSRDICQRGTSLTIQCQVDSQVTMMFWYRQQPGQSLTLIATANQGSEATYESGFVIDKFPISRPNLTFSTLTVSNMSPEDSSIYLCSVEDGAAGYTFGSGTRLTVV.

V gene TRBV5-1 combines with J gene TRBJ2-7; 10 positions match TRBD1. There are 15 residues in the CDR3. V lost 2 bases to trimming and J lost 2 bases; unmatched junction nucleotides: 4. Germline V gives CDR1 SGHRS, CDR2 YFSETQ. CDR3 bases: TGCGCCAGCAGCTTAGTCGGACAGGGGGCCTACGAGCAGTACTTC. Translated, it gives CASSLVGQGAYEQYF.

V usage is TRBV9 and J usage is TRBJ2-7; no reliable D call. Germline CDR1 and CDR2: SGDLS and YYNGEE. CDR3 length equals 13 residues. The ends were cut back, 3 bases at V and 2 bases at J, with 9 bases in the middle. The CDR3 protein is CASSEEVTYEQYF. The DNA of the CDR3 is TGTGCCAGCAGCGAAGAGGTGACCTACGAGCAGTACTTC.